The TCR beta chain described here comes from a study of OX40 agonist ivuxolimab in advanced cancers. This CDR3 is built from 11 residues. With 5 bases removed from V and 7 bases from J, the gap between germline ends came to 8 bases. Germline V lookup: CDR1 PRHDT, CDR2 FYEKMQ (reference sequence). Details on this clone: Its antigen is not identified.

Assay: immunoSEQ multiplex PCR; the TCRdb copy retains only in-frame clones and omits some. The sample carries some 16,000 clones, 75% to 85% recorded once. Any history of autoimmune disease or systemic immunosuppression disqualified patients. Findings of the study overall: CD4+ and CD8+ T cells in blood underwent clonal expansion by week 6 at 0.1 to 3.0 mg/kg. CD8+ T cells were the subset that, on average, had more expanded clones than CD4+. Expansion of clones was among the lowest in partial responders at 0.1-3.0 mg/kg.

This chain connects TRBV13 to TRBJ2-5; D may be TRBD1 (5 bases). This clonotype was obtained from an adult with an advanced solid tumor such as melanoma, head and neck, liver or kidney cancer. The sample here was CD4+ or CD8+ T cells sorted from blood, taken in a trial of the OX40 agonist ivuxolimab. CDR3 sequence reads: CASSLTGTQYF. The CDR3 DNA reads TGTGCCAGCAGCCTCACAGGGACCCAGTACTTC.